One and the same sample provided the 8 T cell receptor beta chains below, sequenced in a study of cytomegalovirus exposure and HLA in healthy donors. The PCR contained 60 Vbeta and 13 Jbeta primers. TCRdb's table, derived via immunoSEQ multiplex PCR, lists solely in-frame clones and lacks some. The sample has just under 95,000 clones, around 84% seen once; the top ten hold about 9.4%. The sample taken for sequencing was PBMCs. The source of these receptors is a human donor in good health.

The CDR3 coding sequence is TGCGCCAGCAGCGGGGGACAGTGGGCTGAAGCTTTCTTT. This gives the protein CASSGGQWAEAFF. The rearrangement uses TRBV5-1 and TRBJ1-1, with TRBD1 identical over 7 bases. V lost 4 bases to trimming and J lost 6 bases; unmatched junction nucleotides: 6. This CDR3 has 13 amino acids. CDR1 SGHRS and CDR2 YFSETQ come from the germline V gene.

V gene TRBV4-2 combines with J gene TRBJ2-2, with 15 bases identical to TRBD2. After removal of 4 bases from V and 7 bases from J, the junction contained 4 bases not matched to a gene. The CDR3 extends over 16 amino acids. Germline assignment: CDR1 LGHNA and CDR2 YNFKEQ. CDR3 nucleotide sequence: TGTGCCAGCAGCCCGGGACTAGCGGGAGGTTACGGGGAGCTGTTTTTT. This encodes CASSPGLAGGYGELFF.

This clone was found once. V gene TRBV2 combines with J gene TRBJ2-5; D not certain. There are 13 residues in the CDR3. Germline CDR1 reads SNHLY; CDR2 reads FYNNEI. V lost 8 bases to trimming and J lost 1 base, with 11 bases between them. The chain's CDR3 is CASLLLIQETQYF. The DNA of the CDR3 is TGTGCCAGCCTGTTACTTATCCAAGAGACCCAGTACTTC. Supplemented by reference TRBV2 and TRBJ2-5, the full variable domain reads EPEVTQTPSHQVTQMGQEVILRCVPISNHLYFYWYRQILGQKVEFLVSFYNNEISEKSEIFDDQFSVERPDGSNFTLKIRSTKLEDSAMYFCASLLLIQETQYFGPGTRLLVL.

V usage is TRBV19 and J usage is TRBJ2-1; no clear D gene. The CDR3 totals 13 residues. The germline CDR1 and CDR2 sequences are LNHDA and SQIVND (reference sequence). V lost 4 bases and J 3 bases, leaving 7 bases between the germline ends. DNA for the CDR3: TGTGCCAGTAGTACCTCAGGCTACAATGAGCAGTTCTTC. Translated: CASSTSGYNEQFF.

This chain connects TRBV7-9 to TRBJ2-1, with TRBD1 identical over 8 bases. CDR1 and CDR2 (germline): SEHNR, FQNEAQ (reference sequence). The CDR3 totals 17 residues. The trim removed 5 bases at V and 4 bases at J, leaving 13 bases unmatched. The CDR3 region is CASSGTGGALPYNEQFF. The CDR3 DNA reads TGTGCCAGCAGCGGAACAGGGGGTGCACTTCCTTACAATGAGCAGTTCTTC.

The chain joins TRBV28 to TRBJ2-7, with 7 bases aligning to TRBD1. CDR3 length: 16 residues. The junction had 10 bases not matched to a gene; V was cut back by 2 bases and J by 3 bases. CDR1 is MDHEN, CDR2 SYDVKM, per germline. The CDR3 loop reads CASSLEGAGPLYEQYF. CDR3 coding DNA: TGTGCCAGCAGTTTAGAGGGGGCAGGCCCCCTCTACGAGCAGTACTTC.

This chain connects TRBV5-6 to TRBJ1-2; possible D gene TRBD1, 6 bases. The length of the CDR3 is 14 residues. V was pared by 1 base and J by 4 bases, with 11 bases between. The germline CDR1 and CDR2 sequences are SGHDT and YYEEEE. The CDR3 DNA is TGTGCCAGCAGCTTGTACAGGGAGGGCTATGGCTACACCTTC. This gives the protein CASSLYREGYGYTF.

V and J are TRBV7-2 and TRBJ1-1, with 7 bases lining up with TRBD1. The CDR3 contains 15 residues. Looked up from germline, CDR1 is SGHTA and CDR2 is FQGNSA. Unmatched junction bases numbered 7, after V lost 2 bases and J lost 4 bases. CDR3 nucleotide sequence: TGTGCCAGCAGCTTACCACGAGGGGGCTCCACTGAAGCTTTCTTT. It encodes CASSLPRGGSTEAFF.